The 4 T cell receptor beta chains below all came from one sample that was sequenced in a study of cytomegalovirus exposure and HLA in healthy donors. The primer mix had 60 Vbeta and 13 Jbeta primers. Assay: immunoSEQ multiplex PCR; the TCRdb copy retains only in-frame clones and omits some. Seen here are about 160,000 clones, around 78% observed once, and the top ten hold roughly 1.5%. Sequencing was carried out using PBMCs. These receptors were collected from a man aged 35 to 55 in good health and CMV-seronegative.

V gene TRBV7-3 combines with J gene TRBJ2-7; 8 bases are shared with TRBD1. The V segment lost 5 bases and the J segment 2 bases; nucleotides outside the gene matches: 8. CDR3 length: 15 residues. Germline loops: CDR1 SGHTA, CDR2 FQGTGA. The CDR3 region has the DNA TGTGCCAGCAGCCTCCTTCCGGGACAGGCCTACGAGCAGTACTTC. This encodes CASSLLPGQAYEQYF.

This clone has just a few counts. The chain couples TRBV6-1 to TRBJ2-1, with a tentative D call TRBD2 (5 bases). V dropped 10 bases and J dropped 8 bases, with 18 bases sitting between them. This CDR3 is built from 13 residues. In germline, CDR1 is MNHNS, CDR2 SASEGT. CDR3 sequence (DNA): TGTGCCACCCCGGGGAGAGTCTCCGATGAGCAGTTCTTC. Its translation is CATPGRVSDEQFF.

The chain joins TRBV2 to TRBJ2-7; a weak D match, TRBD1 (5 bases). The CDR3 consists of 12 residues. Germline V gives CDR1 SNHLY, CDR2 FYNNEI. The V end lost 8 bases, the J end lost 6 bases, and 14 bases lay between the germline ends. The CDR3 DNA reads TGTGCCAGCGGTGGCAGGGAACGCGAGCAGTACGTC. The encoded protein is CASGGREREQYV.

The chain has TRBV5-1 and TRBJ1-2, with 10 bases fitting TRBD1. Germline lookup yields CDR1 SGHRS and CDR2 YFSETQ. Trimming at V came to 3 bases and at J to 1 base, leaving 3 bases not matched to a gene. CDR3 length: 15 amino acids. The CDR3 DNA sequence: TGCGCCAGCAGCTCCCGGGACAGGGGTAACTATGGCTACACCTTC. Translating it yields CASSSRDRGNYGYTF.